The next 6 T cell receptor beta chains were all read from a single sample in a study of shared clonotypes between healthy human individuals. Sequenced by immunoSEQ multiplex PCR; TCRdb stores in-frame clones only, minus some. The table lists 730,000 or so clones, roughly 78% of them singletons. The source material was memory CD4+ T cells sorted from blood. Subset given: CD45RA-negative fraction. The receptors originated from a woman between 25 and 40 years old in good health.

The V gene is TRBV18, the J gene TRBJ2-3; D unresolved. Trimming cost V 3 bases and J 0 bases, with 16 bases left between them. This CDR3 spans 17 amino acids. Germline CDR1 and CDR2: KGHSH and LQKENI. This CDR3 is CASSPTTTLASTDTQYF. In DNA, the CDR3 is TGTGCCAGCTCACCGACAACGACGTTGGCTAGCACAGATACGCAGTATTTT.

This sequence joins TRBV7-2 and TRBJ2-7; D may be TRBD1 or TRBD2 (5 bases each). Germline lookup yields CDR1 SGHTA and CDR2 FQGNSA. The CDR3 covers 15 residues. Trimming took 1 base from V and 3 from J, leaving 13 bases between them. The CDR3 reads CASSLGGTRDYEQYF. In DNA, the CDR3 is TGTGCCAGCAGCTTAGGAGGGACCAGAGACTACGAGCAGTACTTC. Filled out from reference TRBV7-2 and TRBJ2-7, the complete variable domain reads GAGVSQSPSNKVTEKGKDVELRCDPISGHTALYWYRQSLGQGLEFLIYFQGNSAPDKSGLPSDRFSAERTGGSVSTLTIQRTQQEDSAVYLCASSLGGTRDYEQYFGPGTRLTVT.

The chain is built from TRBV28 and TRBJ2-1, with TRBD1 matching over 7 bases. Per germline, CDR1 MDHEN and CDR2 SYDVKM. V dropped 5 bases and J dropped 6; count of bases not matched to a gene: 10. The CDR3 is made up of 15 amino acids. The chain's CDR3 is CASSPWDSRANEQFF. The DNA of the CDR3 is TGTGCCAGCAGTCCCTGGGACAGTCGAGCCAATGAGCAGTTCTTC.

CDR3 nucleotides: TGTGCCATCAAAGGTAGCGCGAACACCGGGGAGCTGTTTTTT. Translated, it gives CAIKGSANTGELFF. V usage is TRBV10-3 and J usage is TRBJ2-2; TRBD2 might be the D (5 bases). The germline V gene has CDR1 ENHRY and CDR2 SYGVKD. Between the trimmed V and J ends, which lost 7 bases and 0 bases, there was a span of 9 bases. The CDR3 consists of 14 residues.

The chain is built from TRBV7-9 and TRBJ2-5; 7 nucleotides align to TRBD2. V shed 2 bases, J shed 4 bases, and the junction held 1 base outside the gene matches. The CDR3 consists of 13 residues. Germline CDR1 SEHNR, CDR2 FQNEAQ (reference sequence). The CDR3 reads CASSLIAGETQYF. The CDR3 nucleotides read TGTGCCAGCAGCTTAATAGCGGGAGAGACCCAGTACTTC. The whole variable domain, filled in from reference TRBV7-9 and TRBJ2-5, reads DTGVSQNPRHKITKRGQNVTFRCDPISEHNRLYWYRQTLGQGPEFLTYFQNEAQLEKSRLLSDRFSAERPKGSFSTLEIQRTEQGDSAMYLCASSLIAGETQYFGPGTRLLVL.

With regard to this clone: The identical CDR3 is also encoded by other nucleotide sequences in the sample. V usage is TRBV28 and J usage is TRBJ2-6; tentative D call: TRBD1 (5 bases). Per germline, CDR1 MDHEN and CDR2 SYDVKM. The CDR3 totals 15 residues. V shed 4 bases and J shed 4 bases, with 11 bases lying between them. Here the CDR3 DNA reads TGTGCCAGCAGTTCCCAGGGCGCAGGGGCCAACGTCCTGACTTTC. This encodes CASSSQGAGANVLTF.